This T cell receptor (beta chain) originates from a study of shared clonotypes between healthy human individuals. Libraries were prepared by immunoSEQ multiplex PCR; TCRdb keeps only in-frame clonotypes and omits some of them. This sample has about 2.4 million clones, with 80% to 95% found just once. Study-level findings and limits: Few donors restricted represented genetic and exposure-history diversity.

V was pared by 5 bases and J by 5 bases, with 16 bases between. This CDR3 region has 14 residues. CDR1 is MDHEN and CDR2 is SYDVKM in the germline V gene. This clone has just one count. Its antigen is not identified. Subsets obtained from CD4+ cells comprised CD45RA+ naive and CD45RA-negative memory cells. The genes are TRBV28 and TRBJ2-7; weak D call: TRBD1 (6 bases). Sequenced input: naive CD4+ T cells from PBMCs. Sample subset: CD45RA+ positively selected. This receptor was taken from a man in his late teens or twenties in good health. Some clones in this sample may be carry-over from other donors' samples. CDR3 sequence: CASSRTGITHEQYF. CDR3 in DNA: TGTGCCAGCAGTCGTACAGGGATTACCCACGAGCAGTACTTC.